This T cell receptor beta chain originates from a study of CXCR3-negative and CXCR3-positive naive CD8 T cells (dated by TCRdb to about 2019). About the investigation overall: About 150 million TRB reads were obtained in total, roughly 1.5 +/- 0.3 million reads per library. The TRBV-TRBJ cluster analysis covered naive subsets from a handful of donors and memory cells from 3 donors. Diversity and physicochemical repertoire analyses covered some eleven donors pooled from two independent experiments.

The germline V gene encodes CDR1 MGHRA and CDR2 YSYEKL. The CDR3 covers 13 residues, taking in both the cysteine and the phenylalanine. No DNA sequence was recorded. Data came from a NextSeq 550. The Human TCR Profiling Kit (MiLaboratory) was used to prepare UMI-labeled 5' RACE TRB cDNA libraries. The full amount of extracted RNA was used for cDNA synthesis, and the full amount of resulting cDNA was used for PCR amplification. Libraries were prepared in parallel using an identical number of PCR cycles. The source study handled its data this way. With a requirement of at least two reads per UMI, MIGEC and MiXCR extracted about 50,000 +/- 10,000 unique UMI-labeled TRB cDNA molecules per library. Each library averaged about 37,000 +/- 9,700 functional in-frame TRB CDR3 nucleotide clonotypes without stop codons. Diversity metrics, including normalized Shannon-Wiener and Chao1, were computed in VDJtools after downsampling to 5000 UMI-labeled TRB molecules per sample. VDJtools was used to calculate clonotype-size-weighted physicochemical properties of the central five CDR3 residues, namely interaction energy, strength, volume and Kidera factor 4. TCRdb reprocessed the reads into one record per CDR3 protein sequence, lacking DNA. The V and J calls were determined by TCRdb, not by the authors. The sample's table covers about 150,000 distinct CDR3 sequences. Of the sample, about 0.48% is held by the ten largest clones.

For every CD8+ T cell subset, 300,000 cells were flow-sorted straight into RLT lysis buffer, and each subset was sorted in triplicate. Naive CD8+ T cells were defined stringently as CD45RO-CCR7+CD27+CD95- to exclude memory contaminants. Standard density gradient centrifugation was used to isolate peripheral blood mononuclear cells from buffy coats. Naive CXCR3-negative and CXCR3-positive CD8+ T cells were flow-sorted on a FACSAria III. Total RNA was extracted from sorted cells using an RNeasy Mini Kit. In regard to this clonotype: Its recognized antigen is unknown.

Beyond this particular receptor, the publication reports: Both naive subsets had comparably high repertoire diversity, while memory CD8+ T cells had much lower repertoire diversity. Because CXCR3 expression was partially decreased after cryopreservation, freshly isolated PBMCs were used for most assays. Surface CD5, linked to self-reactivity in mice, was comparable between naive subsets; TCR interaction strength was therefore also inferred from TRB CDR3 physicochemical properties. Compared with CXCR3-negative naive cells, CXCR3-positive naive cells had TRB CDR3s with higher hydrophobicity (lower Kidera factor 4), lower energy, and higher strength and volume indices. Naive CXCR3-negative and CXCR3-positive cells from the same donor showed similar TRBV-TRBJ usage, whereas memory cells showed distinct patterns.

This TCR was sampled from a human donor in good health. Some clones in this sample may be carry-over from other donors' samples. Sequencing was done on a sample of naive CXCR3+ CD8+ T cells from blood. Sample cell subset or site, as interpreted from the label and publication: CD45RO-CCR7+CD27+CD95- naive CD8+ T cells expressing CXCR3 (TNR3+). The V and J genes are TRBV4-1 and TRBJ1-2; TCRdb's D gene call, TRBD1, goes unchecked for lack of DNA. The CDR3 region has the sequence CASSHGQGDGYTF.